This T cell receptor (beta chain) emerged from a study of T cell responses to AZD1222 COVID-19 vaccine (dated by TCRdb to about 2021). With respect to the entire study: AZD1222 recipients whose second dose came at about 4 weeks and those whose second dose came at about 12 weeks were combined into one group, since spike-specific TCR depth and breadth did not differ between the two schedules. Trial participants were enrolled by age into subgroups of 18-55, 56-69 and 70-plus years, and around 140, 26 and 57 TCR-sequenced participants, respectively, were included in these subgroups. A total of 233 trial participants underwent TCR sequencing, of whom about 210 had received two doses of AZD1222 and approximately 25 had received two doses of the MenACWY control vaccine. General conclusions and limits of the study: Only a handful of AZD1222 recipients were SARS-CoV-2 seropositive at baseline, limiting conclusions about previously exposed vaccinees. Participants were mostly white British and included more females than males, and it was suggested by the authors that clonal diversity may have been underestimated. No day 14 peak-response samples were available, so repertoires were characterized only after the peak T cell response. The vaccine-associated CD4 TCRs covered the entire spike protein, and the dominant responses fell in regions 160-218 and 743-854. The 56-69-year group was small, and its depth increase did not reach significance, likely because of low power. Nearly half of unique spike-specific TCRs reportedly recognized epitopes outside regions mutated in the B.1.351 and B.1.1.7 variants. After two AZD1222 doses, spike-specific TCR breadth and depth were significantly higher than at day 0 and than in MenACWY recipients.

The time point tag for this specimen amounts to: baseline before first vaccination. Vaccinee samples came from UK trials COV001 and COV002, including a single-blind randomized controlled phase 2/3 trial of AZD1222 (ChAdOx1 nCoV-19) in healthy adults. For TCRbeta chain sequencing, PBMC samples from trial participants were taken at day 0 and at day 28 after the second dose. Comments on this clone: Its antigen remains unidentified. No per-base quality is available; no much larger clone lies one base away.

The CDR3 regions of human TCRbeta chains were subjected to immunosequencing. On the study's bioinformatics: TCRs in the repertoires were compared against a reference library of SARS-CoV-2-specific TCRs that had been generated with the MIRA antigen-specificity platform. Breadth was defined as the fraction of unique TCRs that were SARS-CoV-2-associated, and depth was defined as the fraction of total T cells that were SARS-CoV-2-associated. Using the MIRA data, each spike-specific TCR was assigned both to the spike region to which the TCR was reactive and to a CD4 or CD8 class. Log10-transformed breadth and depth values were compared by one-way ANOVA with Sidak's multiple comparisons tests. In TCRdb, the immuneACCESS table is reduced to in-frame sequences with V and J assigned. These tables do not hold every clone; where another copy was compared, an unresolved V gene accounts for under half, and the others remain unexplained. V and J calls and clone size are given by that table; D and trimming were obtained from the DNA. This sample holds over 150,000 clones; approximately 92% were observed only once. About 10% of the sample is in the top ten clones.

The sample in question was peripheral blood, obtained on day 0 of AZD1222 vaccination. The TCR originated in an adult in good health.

At the DNA level, the sequence is TGTGCCAGCTCACCATTAGGGGGGGGTACGACCACTGAAGCTTTCTTT. This translates into CASSPLGGGTTTEAFF. The chain is assembled from TRBV18 and TRBJ1-1; matching of 6 bases hints at TRBD1 as the D gene. From a lookup of the germline V gene, CDR1 and CDR2 are KGHSH and LQKENI. The CDR3 covers 16 residues, taking in both the cysteine and the phenylalanine. Only the CDR3 DNA is retained, 48 bases long and in frame from the first base. V is cut by 2 bases and J by 4 bases, and the space between the germline ends is 17 bases.